This TCR beta chain came from a study of spatial heterogeneity in lung cancer. Study as a whole: The mean occurrence of each unique TCR and UMI combination in raw reads exceeded ten. Study-wide findings and caveats: Expanded tumor TCRs that were ubiquitous appeared in blood more at resection than follow-up.

In the library, each TCR cDNA molecule bore its own unique molecular identifier. TCRdb re-derived calls from the 5' RACE reads in MiXCR, one entry per CDR3 protein. Of 50,000 or so distinct CDR3 sequences in the sample, less than 9% were seen once. This clonotype has more than one count but fewer than ten. Its antigen is as yet unknown. As for time point: sample taken at primary tumor resection. TCRs were sequenced from unsorted whole RNA of tumor, nontumor lung or PBMC. The donors comprised around 76 untreated early-stage non-small cell lung cancer patients. This clonotype was sampled from a female donor with early-stage non-small cell lung cancer. Sequencing was performed on PBMCs, taken at surgery.

The CDR3 here is CASSLAPEVLRTDTQYF. The DNA for the CDR3 is TGTGCCAGCAGCTTGGCCCCAGAAGTTCTGCGCACAGATACGCAGTATTTT. The rearrangement joins TRBV5-5 to TRBJ2-3, with D uncertain. CDR1 is SGHKS, CDR2 YYEKEE, per germline (reference sequence). The CDR3 runs to 17 residues. The V and J ends lost 0 bases and 1 base respectively, with 15 bases between them.